This section outlines one T cell receptor (beta chain) sequence together with its context. The entry originates in a study of T-cell reconstitution after alpha-beta-depleted transplantation in children. Unique molecular identifiers tagged the TCRbeta library. A single record per CDR3 protein comes from TCRdb applying MiXCR to the PCR reads. The table shows almost 500,000 distinct CDR3 sequences, with 8% to 11% occurring only once. CDR1 is LNHDA, CDR2 SQIVND, per germline (reference sequence). The V segment lost 5 bases and the J segment 5 bases; nucleotides outside the gene matches: 5. The CDR3 spans 13 residues.

The V call is TRBV19, the J call TRBJ2-7; TRBD2 matches 8 bases. The source was PBMCs, collected before TCRalphabeta/CD19-depleted stem cell transplant. The receptor's source is a child aged 2 to 10 with inherited bone marrow failure, due to receive a stem cell transplant. The CDR3 loop reads CASSRFGGDEQYF. The CDR3, as DNA: TGTGCCAGTAGTCGCTTCGGGGGGGACGAGCAGTACTTC.